These 5 T cell receptor beta chains came from one sample sequenced in a study of T cells after yellow fever vaccination (dated by TCRdb to the late 2010s). The method behind the library was 5' RACE. Sequencing relied on an Illumina NovaSeq 6000. TCRdb itself trimmed the public reads at Q25 with fastp, ran MiXCR and retained productive beta chains. For every CDR3 protein sequence, its rows merge into one entry that carries the most common genes and DNA. In all, the sample holds 250,000 to 400,000 distinct CDR3 sequences, and roughly 4.3% of those were seen once. Together, the top ten hold less than 20% of the sample. Explained via the paper, the treatment or condition label denotes: live attenuated yellow fever vaccine strain. This material consisted of PBMCs, taken 15 days after the yellow fever booster vaccination. These receptor sequences come from a man aged 18-30 years who received the YFV17D yellow fever vaccine.

This clonotype came up many times. This chain connects TRBV12-3 or TRBV12-4 to TRBJ2-6, with D possibly called TRBD1 or TRBD2 (5 bases each). This CDR3 region has 18 residues. Trimming pared 7 bases from V and 0 bases from J, leaving 19 bases between. Written as DNA, the CDR3 is TGTGCCAGCAAATTGAGGGGCTTGGATCACTCTGGGGCCAACGTCCTGACTTTC. It codes for CASKLRGLDHSGANVLTF.

This clonotype was detected ten times or more. CDR3 in DNA: TGCGCCAGCAGCATTCAACCTGCGGAAGAGCAGTACGTC. Translation gives CASSIQPAEEQYV. This chain uses TRBV5-1 with TRBJ2-7; D is undetermined. The CDR3 is made up of 13 amino acids. V was shortened by 4 bases and J by 7 bases, with 15 bases between the two germline ends. Per germline, CDR1 SGHRS and CDR2 YFSETQ.

The rearrangement links TRBV5-1 to TRBJ1-2; no clear D. CDR1 and CDR2 from the germline V gene are SGHRS and YFSETQ. V was pared by 4 bases and J by 4 bases, with 14 bases between. This CDR3 has 14 residues. CDR3 region: CASSIQPGIYGYTF. In DNA, the CDR3 is TGCGCCAGCAGCATACAGCCTGGGATCTATGGCTACACCTTC.

The sample holds many counts of this clonotype. The rearrangement joins TRBV12-3 or TRBV12-4 to TRBJ1-6; no clear D. The CDR3 length is 12 residues. V dropped 10 bases and J dropped 7 bases, with 11 bases sitting between them. CDR3 sequence: CATRITNSPLHF. Here the CDR3 DNA reads TGTGCCACCAGGATTACGAATTCACCCCTCCACTTT.

This clonotype has at least ten counts. The chain uses TRBV20-1 and TRBJ2-5, with 12 bases matching TRBD2. CDR1 DFQATT and CDR2 SNEGSKA come from the germline V gene (reference sequence). This CDR3 has 15 residues. V was clipped by 3 bases and J by 1 base; unmatched bases: 3. The CDR3 is CSASPSGGAQETQYF. CDR3 nucleotide sequence: TGCAGTGCTAGTCCTAGCGGGGGGGCCCAAGAGACCCAGTACTTC.